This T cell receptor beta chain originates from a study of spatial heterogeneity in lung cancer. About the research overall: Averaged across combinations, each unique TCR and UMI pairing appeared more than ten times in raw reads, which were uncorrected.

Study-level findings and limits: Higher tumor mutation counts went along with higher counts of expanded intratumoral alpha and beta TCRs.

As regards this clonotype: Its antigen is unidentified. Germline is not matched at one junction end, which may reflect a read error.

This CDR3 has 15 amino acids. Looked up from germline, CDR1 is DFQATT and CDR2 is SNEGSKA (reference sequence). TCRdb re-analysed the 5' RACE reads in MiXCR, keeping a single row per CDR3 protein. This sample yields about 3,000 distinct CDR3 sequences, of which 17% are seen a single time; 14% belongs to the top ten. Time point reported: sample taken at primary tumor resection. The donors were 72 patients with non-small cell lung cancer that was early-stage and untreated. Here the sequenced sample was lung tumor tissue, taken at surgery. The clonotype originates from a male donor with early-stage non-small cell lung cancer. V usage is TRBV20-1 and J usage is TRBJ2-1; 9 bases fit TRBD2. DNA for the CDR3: TGCAGTGCCAGAGATCGGCGGGGGGGGTACAATGAGCAGTTCTTC. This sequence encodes CSARDRRGGYNEQFF.